This is a list of T cell receptor beta chains from one sample in a study of post-analysis software for immune sequencing data. Each CDR3 protein is one row after TCRdb ran MiXCR on the PCR reads. The table includes roughly 870,000 distinct CDR3 sequences, around 53% detected once. Sequencing used blood. The receptors stem from a girl aged 10-17 years with multiple sclerosis. The CDR3 runs from the conserved cysteine through the conserved F or W. D genes are given only for firm matches. The listing skips clone size in some rows; elsewhere it reads once, few, many or a size class.

len: 14; v_gene: TRBV20-1; abundance: -; d_gene: TRBD1; j_gene: TRBJ1-1; CDR3nt: TGCAGTGCGTTTGACAGGGGGCGAATAGCTGAAGCTTTCTTT; CDR3aa: CSAFDRGRIAEAFF
len: 16; v_gene: TRBV14; abundance: -; d_gene: -; j_gene: TRBJ2-7; CDR3nt: TGTGCCAGCAGCCAAGATTCCGCAGGGAGGTCCTACGAGCAGTACTTC; CDR3aa: CASSQDSAGRSYEQYF
len: 15; v_gene: TRBV4-1; abundance: -; d_gene: -; j_gene: TRBJ2-3; CDR3nt: TGCGCCAGCAGCCAAACCCTCGGACCTCGGGATACGCAGTATTTT; CDR3aa: CASSQTLGPRDTQYF
len: 13; v_gene: TRBV20-1; abundance: -; d_gene: -; j_gene: TRBJ2-3; CDR3nt: TGCAGTGCTAGAGGGACTGGCACAGATACGCAGTATTTT; CDR3aa: CSARGTGTDTQYF
len: 16; v_gene: TRBV7-2; abundance: -; d_gene: -; j_gene: TRBJ1-6; CDR3nt: TGTGCCAGCACCCAAACCAGGGTCTCCTATAATTCACCCCTCCACTTT; CDR3aa: CASTQTRVSYNSPLHF
len: 13; v_gene: TRBV29-1; abundance: few; d_gene: -; j_gene: TRBJ2-3; CDR3nt: TGCAGCGTCGATACAGGAGGGGCAGATACGCAGTATTTT; CDR3aa: CSVDTGGADTQYF
len: 15; v_gene: TRBV5-1; abundance: -; d_gene: -; j_gene: TRBJ2-5; CDR3nt: TGCGCCAGCAGCTCGCCCAGTGGGGGGCAAGAGACCCAGTACTTC; CDR3aa: CASSSPSGGQETQYF
len: 13; v_gene: TRBV4-1; abundance: -; d_gene: -; j_gene: TRBJ2-7; CDR3nt: TGCGCCAGCAGCCAAGATCCGTTAGACGAGCAGTACTTC; CDR3aa: CASSQDPLDEQYF
len: 13; v_gene: TRBV5-1; abundance: few; d_gene: TRBD1; j_gene: TRBJ1-2; CDR3nt: TGCGCCAGCAGCGTGGGACAGCCATATGGCTACACCTTC; CDR3aa: CASSVGQPYGYTF
len: 13; v_gene: TRBV29-1; abundance: few; d_gene: -; j_gene: TRBJ2-3; CDR3nt: TGCAGCGTAGTGGGACTGTACACAGATACGCAGTATTTT; CDR3aa: CSVVGLYTDTQYF
len: 15; v_gene: TRBV29-1; abundance: -; d_gene: TRBD2; j_gene: TRBJ2-3; CDR3nt: TGCAGCGTTTGCTTGTGGCTAGCGGGGACAGATACGCAGTATTTT; CDR3aa: CSVCLWLAGTDTQYF
len: 17; v_gene: TRBV5-5; abundance: -; d_gene: TRBD2; j_gene: TRBJ2-3; CDR3nt: TGTGCCAGCAGCTTAGTCGGACTAGCGGGAGACACAGATACGCAGTATTTT; CDR3aa: CASSLVGLAGDTDTQYF
len: 16; v_gene: TRBV7-8; abundance: -; d_gene: TRBD1; j_gene: TRBJ2-7; CDR3nt: TGTGCCAGCAGCTTAGCTAGGGACAGGCGGGCCTACGAGCAGTACTTC; CDR3aa: CASSLARDRRAYEQYF
len: 21; v_gene: TRBV11-1; abundance: -; d_gene: TRBD2; j_gene: TRBJ2-1; CDR3nt: TGTGCCAGCAGCCCGAGGACCGGGACTAGCGGGAGGGGCCGTTTGGACAATGAGCAGTTCTTC; CDR3aa: CASSPRTGTSGRGRLDNEQFF
len: 12; v_gene: TRBV5-1; abundance: -; d_gene: -; j_gene: TRBJ2-5; CDR3nt: TGCGCCAGCAGCTTGCCGCATCGCGGGTGGTACTTC; CDR3aa: CASSLPHRGWYF
len: 14; v_gene: TRBV20-1; abundance: -; d_gene: -; j_gene: TRBJ1-2; CDR3nt: TGCAGTGCTAGAGATTCGGCCGGGGACTATGGCTACACCTTC; CDR3aa: CSARDSAGDYGYTF
len: 15; v_gene: TRBV7-9; abundance: -; d_gene: TRBD2; j_gene: TRBJ2-5; CDR3nt: TGTGCCAGCAGCCTAGGACTAGCGGAAAACAATGAGCAGTACTTC; CDR3aa: CASSLGLAENNEQYF
len: 11; v_gene: TRBV2; abundance: -; d_gene: -; j_gene: TRBJ2-7; CDR3nt: TGTGCCAGCAGAGCGGTCTGGGAGCAGTACTTC; CDR3aa: CASRAVWEQYF
len: 16; v_gene: TRBV6-4; abundance: once; d_gene: TRBD1; j_gene: TRBJ2-1; CDR3nt: TGTGCCAGCAGTGACATGACCGGGACAGGGGGCAATGAGCAGTTCTTC; CDR3aa: CASSDMTGTGGNEQFF
len: 15; v_gene: TRBV20-1; abundance: -; d_gene: -; j_gene: TRBJ2-3; CDR3nt: TGCAGTGCCAGGGACACTGGGAGCCCCTACAATGAGCAGTATTTT; CDR3aa: CSARDTGSPYNEQYF
len: 17; v_gene: TRBV4-1; abundance: -; d_gene: -; j_gene: TRBJ1-4; CDR3nt: TGCGCCAGCAGCCAAGATCGAGGAAGGACGGGTAATGAAAAACTGTTTTTT; CDR3aa: CASSQDRGRTGNEKLFF
len: 12; v_gene: TRBV20-1; abundance: few; d_gene: -; j_gene: TRBJ1-2; CDR3nt: TGCAGTGCCACCCACTGGGCAGATGGCTACACCTTC; CDR3aa: CSATHWADGYTF
len: 19; v_gene: TRBV6-5; abundance: -; d_gene: TRBD2; j_gene: TRBJ2-3; CDR3nt: TGTGCCAGCAGTTACTCGAGACTAGCGGGAGGCAGTAGCACAGATACGCAGTATTTT; CDR3aa: CASSYSRLAGGSSTDTQYF
len: 16; v_gene: TRBV4-1; abundance: -; d_gene: -; j_gene: TRBJ2-1; CDR3nt: TGCGCCAGCAGCCCCGCGCCGGTACTCCCCTACAATGAGCAGTTCTTC; CDR3aa: CASSPAPVLPYNEQFF
len: 15; v_gene: TRBV2; abundance: -; d_gene: TRBD2; j_gene: TRBJ2-3; CDR3nt: TGTGCCAGCAGTATGGGACTACAGGGCACAGATACGCAGTATTTT; CDR3aa: CASSMGLQGTDTQYF
len: 16; v_gene: TRBV7-6; abundance: -; d_gene: -; j_gene: TRBJ2-1; CDR3nt: TGTGCCAGCAGCTTAGTCGGGGTCTCCTTGTACGATGAGCAGTTCTTC; CDR3aa: CASSLVGVSLYDEQFF
len: 14; v_gene: TRBV7-9; abundance: -; d_gene: TRBD2; j_gene: TRBJ2-3; CDR3nt: TGTGCCAGCAGCAGGACTAGTGGTACAGATACGCAGTATTTT; CDR3aa: CASSRTSGTDTQYF
len: 16; v_gene: TRBV5-5; abundance: few; d_gene: TRBD2; j_gene: TRBJ2-5; CDR3nt: TGTGCCAACAGCTGGAGACTAGCGGGGCCACAAGAGACCCAGTACTTC; CDR3aa: CANSWRLAGPQETQYF
len: 18; v_gene: TRBV25-1; abundance: -; d_gene: -; j_gene: TRBJ2-6; CDR3nt: TGTGCCAGCAGCCCCCCCTTTGGGTTCCCTTCTGGGGCCAACGTCCTGACTTTC; CDR3aa: CASSPPFGFPSGANVLTF
len: 17; v_gene: TRBV7-2; abundance: once; d_gene: TRBD2; j_gene: TRBJ2-3; CDR3nt: TGTGCCAGCAGCTTAGGAAATAGCGGGATAAGCACAGATACGCAGTATTTT; CDR3aa: CASSLGNSGISTDTQYF
len: 13; v_gene: TRBV29-1; abundance: many; d_gene: -; j_gene: TRBJ2-5; CDR3nt: TGCAGCGTTTTCGGCAGGGGAAAAGAGACCCAGTACTTC; CDR3aa: CSVFGRGKETQYF
len: 12; v_gene: TRBV10-3; abundance: -; d_gene: TRBD2; j_gene: TRBJ2-3; CDR3nt: TGTGCCACCAGCGGGGAGAGGGATACGCAGTATTTT; CDR3aa: CATSGERDTQYF
len: 14; v_gene: TRBV28; abundance: few; d_gene: TRBD2; j_gene: TRBJ2-4; CDR3nt: TGTGCCAGCACCCCGGTTAGCGGGGGGTGGGAGCAGTACTTC; CDR3aa: CASTPVSGGWEQYF